A single sample gave rise to the 11 T cell receptor beta chains below, sequenced in a study of blood T cell repertoires in COVID-19. The data were produced by immunoSEQ multiplex PCR, yet TCRdb's version contains in-frame clones alone and is incomplete. The sample has 380,000 or so clones, approximately 89% seen once; the top ten hold 1.3%. What was sequenced was PBMCs or T cells enriched from blood (not recorded which). Source of these receptors: a man aged 25-45 years who had recovered from COVID-19.

V and J are TRBV5-1 and TRBJ1-5, with 9 bases matching TRBD1. CDR1 is SGHRS and CDR2 is YFSETQ in the germline V gene. The CDR3 is 14 residues long. With V trimmed by 4 bases and J by 9 bases, 8 bases remained unmatched. CDR3 sequence reads: CASSARQGDPPQHF. The CDR3 DNA reads as TGCGCCAGCAGCGCAAGACAGGGGGATCCGCCCCAGCATTTT.

This clone appeared once. This chain connects TRBV12-5 to TRBJ1-1, with TRBD1 matching 9 bases. The V and J ends lost 4 bases and 1 base, in that order; junction bases with no gene match: 7. This CDR3 is 16 amino acids long. CDR1 LGHNT and CDR2 FRNRAP come from the germline V gene. The CDR3 DNA is TGTGCTAGTGGTTCGGGACAGGGAGGCCGGAACACTGAAGCTTTCTTT. Translated: CASGSGQGGRNTEAFF. The full variable domain, with the rest looked up from reference TRBV12-5 and TRBJ1-1, is DARVTQTPRHKVTEMGQEVTMRCQPILGHNTVFWYRQTMMQGLELLAYFRNRAPLDDSGMPKDRFSAEMPDATLATLKIQPSEPRDSAVYFCASGSGQGGRNTEAFFGQGTRLTVV.

V gene TRBV7-3 combines with J gene TRBJ2-3; D is perhaps TRBD1 (7 bases). Germline lookup yields CDR1 SGHTA and CDR2 FQGTGA. The V gene lost 6 bases and the J gene lost 5 bases, with 18 bases spanning the gap. CDR3 length: 15 residues. The CDR3 loop reads CASSGGGTVLDTQYF. CDR3 coding DNA: TGTGCCAGCAGTGGAGGCGGGACAGTTTTAGATACGCAGTATTTT.

The V call is TRBV5-5, the J call TRBJ1-1, with no clear D. The CDR3 is 15 residues long. Germline CDR1 reads SGHKS; CDR2 reads YYEKEE (reference sequence). Trimming removed 4 bases at V and 0 bases at J, with 13 bases between. The CDR3 sequence: CASSPVAQLNTEAFF. The CDR3 DNA reads as TGTGCCAGCAGCCCGGTCGCACAGCTGAACACTGAAGCTTTCTTT.

V is TRBV5-6 and J is TRBJ2-7; D call uncertain. Germline values: CDR1 SGHDT, CDR2 YYEEEE. CDR3 size: 11 residues. V was clipped by 4 bases and J by 4 bases, with 6 bases between them. The CDR3 nucleotides are TGTGCCAGCAGCCGCGAGTACGAGCAGTACTTC. Translation: CASSREYEQYF.

V is TRBV4-3 and J is TRBJ1-2, with D perhaps TRBD1 (5 bases). The germline gives CDR1 LGHNA, CDR2 YSLEER. V lost 0 bases, J lost 6 bases, and 14 bases lay in between. The CDR3 runs to 15 residues. The CDR3 DNA sequence: TGCGCCAGCAGCCAAGAGGGGCGAGGTTTGGATGGCTACACCTTC. Its translation: CASSQEGRGLDGYTF.

V gene TRBV5-1 combines with J gene TRBJ2-1; D may be TRBD2 (7 bases). Deletions cut 0 bases from V and 9 bases from J, with 13 bases between. Looked up from germline, CDR1 is SGHRS and CDR2 is YFSETQ. The CDR3 extends over 14 amino acids. The CDR3: CASSLAGGRGEQFF. Here the CDR3 DNA reads TGCGCCAGCAGCTTGGCGGGGGGCAGGGGTGAGCAGTTCTTC.

The chain carries TRBV18 and TRBJ1-5; D is possibly TRBD1 (6 bases). Germline lookup yields CDR1 KGHSH and CDR2 LQKENI. The V and J ends lost 6 bases and 1 base respectively, with 16 bases between them. CDR3 length equals 16 residues. The CDR3 here is CASSTGGAWSNQPQHF. CDR3 nucleotides: TGTGCCAGCTCCACCGGGGGGGCCTGGAGCAATCAGCCCCAGCATTTT.

In its sample, this clone was seen a few times. This chain links TRBV18 with TRBJ1-1; maybe TRBD1 (6 bases). V lost 1 base to trimming and J lost 6 bases, with 12 bases between them. This CDR3 comprises 14 residues. Looked up from germline, CDR1 is KGHSH and CDR2 is LQKENI. The CDR3 bases are TGTGCCAGCTCACCACGACAGGAATACGCTGAAGCTTTCTTT. It encodes CASSPRQEYAEAFF.

The rearrangement uses TRBV10-1 and TRBJ2-1; D is uncertain. Trimming stripped 7 bases from V and 9 bases from J, with 4 bases between. Germline-derived CDR1 and CDR2 are WNHNN and SYGVQD (reference sequence). CDR3 length equals 9 residues. The CDR3 reads CASTVEQFF. The CDR3 nucleotides are TGCGCCAGCACGGTTGAGCAGTTCTTC.

The chain couples TRBV7-9 to TRBJ2-1, with D possibly being TRBD1 (5 bases). Germline CDR1 SEHNR, CDR2 FQNEAQ (reference sequence). There are 16 residues in the CDR3. Trimming took 3 bases from V and 6 from J, leaving 18 bases between them. The CDR3 bases are TGTGCCAGCAGCTTCCCTGTGGATGGGGCGAGCAATGAGCAGTTCTTC. It yields the protein CASSFPVDGASNEQFF.